A single sample is the source of the 19 T cell receptor beta chains below, sequenced in a study of blood T cell repertoires in COVID-19. The data were produced by immunoSEQ multiplex PCR, yet TCRdb's version contains in-frame clones alone and is incomplete. The sample consists of hundreds of thousands of clones, about 89% of them appearing once. Material for sequencing was PBMCs or T cells enriched from blood (not recorded which). These receptors were taken from a woman in her 40s who had recovered from COVID-19.

This chain uses TRBV24-1 with TRBJ1-5; D unclear. Germline V gene data show CDR1 as KGHDR and CDR2 as SFDVKD. The V and J ends lost 4 bases and 8 bases respectively, with 8 bases between them. The CDR3 extends over 12 amino acids. DNA for the CDR3: TGTGCCACCAGTGACCCCGGTAAGCCCCAGCATTTT. This encodes CATSDPGKPQHF.

The rearrangement uses TRBV28 and TRBJ1-1; TRBD1 aligns across 8 bases. The V and J ends lost 7 bases and 11 bases, in that order; junction bases with no gene match: 6. Germline loops: CDR1 MDHEN, CDR2 SYDVKM. The CDR3 is 11 amino acids. The CDR3 is CASTRTGYAFF. As DNA, the CDR3 is TGTGCCAGCACCCGGACAGGGTACGCTTTCTTT.

On this clone itself: The same CDR3 also results from other DNA sequences found in this sample. The V gene is TRBV5-1, the J gene TRBJ1-2, with D unclear. Trimming left V 0 bases short and J 2 bases short, with 5 bases between. CDR1 is SGHRS, CDR2 YFSETQ, per germline. The CDR3 is 13 amino acids. The CDR3 DNA follows: TGCGCCAGCAGCTTGGACAGAAACTATGGCTACACCTTC. Translation: CASSLDRNYGYTF.

The chain is built from TRBV11-3 and TRBJ2-7; possible D gene TRBD2, 6 bases. The CDR3 is 14 residues long. Per germline, CDR1 SGHNT and CDR2 YENEEA. Trimming cost V 0 bases and J 0 bases, with 6 bases left between them. The CDR3 sequence: CASSLERDSYEQYF. CDR3 DNA: TGTGCCAGCAGCTTAGAGCGGGACTCCTACGAGCAGTACTTC.

This chain joins TRBV18 and TRBJ1-4, with D perhaps TRBD1 (5 bases). Trimming took off 6 bases at V and 6 bases at J, with 23 bases between the two ends. This CDR3 spans 17 amino acids. Germline lookup yields CDR1 KGHSH and CDR2 LQKENI. The CDR3, as DNA: TGTGCCAGCTCCGGCTCCCTGCCGGGACTAAGGGATGAAAAACTGTTTTTT. The encoded protein is CASSGSLPGLRDEKLFF.

This clone was found once. This chain uses TRBV2 with TRBJ2-7; the match to TRBD2 covers 9 bases. Trimming removed 5 bases from V and 2 bases from J; junction bases left unmatched: 7. The germline V gene encodes CDR1 SNHLY and CDR2 FYNNEI. The CDR3 consists of 15 residues. CDR3 sequence: CASSSGGFLTYEQYF. CDR3 bases: TGTGCCAGCAGTAGCGGGGGGTTTCTCACCTACGAGCAGTACTTC.

The chain recombines TRBV5-8 with TRBJ1-6; 7 bases line up with TRBD1. Per germline, CDR1 SGHTS and CDR2 YDEGEE. Unmatched junction bases numbered 7, after V lost 4 bases and J lost 6 bases. The CDR3 is made up of 15 amino acids. CDR3 DNA sequence: TGTGCCAGCAGCCTAAGACAGGGAATTAATTCACCCCTCCACTTT. This encodes CASSLRQGINSPLHF.

This chain joins TRBV3-1 (or the pseudogene TRBV3-2) and TRBJ2-7, with 12 nucleotides matching TRBD2. This CDR3 has 18 amino acids. Germline CDR1 reads LGHDT; CDR2 reads YNNKEL (reference sequence). J lost 2 bases, V lost 5 bases, and 13 bases had no gene match. The CDR3 sequence: CASSAYTSGGPSTYEQYF. The CDR3 bases are TGTGCCAGCAGCGCTTACACTAGCGGGGGGCCGTCAACCTACGAGCAGTACTTC.

With regard to this clone: Additional DNA sequences in this sample encode the identical CDR3. The CDR3 nucleotides read TGTGCCAGCAGCGTGGGGGGGATTTACAATGAGCAGTTCTTC. Encoded protein: CASSVGGIYNEQFF. J is TRBJ2-1 and V is TRBV9, with TRBD2 matching 7 bases. With V trimmed by 2 bases and J by 4 bases, 3 bases remained unmatched. CDR1 is SGDLS and CDR2 is YYNGEE in the germline V gene. The CDR3 loop spans 14 amino acids. Full variable domain (remainder filled in from reference TRBV9 and TRBJ2-1): DSGVTQTPKHLITATGQRVTLRCSPRSGDLSVYWYQQSLDQGLQFLIQYYNGEERAKGNILERFSAQQFPDLHSELNLSSLELGDSALYFCASSVGGIYNEQFFGPGTRLTVL.

V is TRBV19 and J is TRBJ2-6, with D perhaps matching TRBD1 (5 bases). Trimming removed 6 bases from V and 4 bases from J, with 13 bases in between. Per the germline V gene, CDR1 is LNHDA and CDR2 is SQIVND (reference sequence). CDR3 length: 15 residues. The CDR3 spells CASSPDSAGANVLTF. The CDR3 DNA sequence: TGTGCCAGTAGCCCCGACAGCGCCGGGGCCAACGTCCTGACTTTC.

The rearrangement uses TRBV3-1 (or the pseudogene TRBV3-2) and TRBJ2-3, with D unclear. CDR3 length equals 16 residues. CDR1 is LGHDT, CDR2 YNNKEL, per germline (reference sequence). Trimming took off 4 bases at V and 4 bases at J, with 18 bases between the two ends. The CDR3 is CASSRQSVRYADTQYF. The DNA of the CDR3 is TGTGCCAGCAGCCGTCAGTCCGTCCGATATGCAGATACGCAGTATTTT.

The chain uses TRBV24-1 and TRBJ2-1; 7 bases line up with TRBD1. J gave up 8 bases and V 4 bases, and 4 bases lay outside the gene matches. The CDR3 is 13 residues long. CDR1 KGHDR and CDR2 SFDVKD come from the germline V gene. The CDR3: CATSDPGQDEQFF. The CDR3 nucleotides are TGTGCCACCAGTGACCCCGGACAGGATGAGCAGTTCTTC.

The table lists this clone with a count of one. The genes are TRBV7-2 and TRBJ2-5; 11 nucleotides line up with TRBD2. The CDR3 extends over 19 amino acids. In germline, CDR1 is SGHTA, CDR2 FQGNSA. The junction had 18 bases not matched to a gene; V was cut back by 4 bases and J by 5 bases. Written as DNA, the CDR3 is TGTGCCAGCAGCTCAGTGGCTAGCGGGAGGCCCGATCTGGGGGAGACCCAGTACTTC. Translated, it gives CASSSVASGRPDLGETQYF.

The chain recombines TRBV7-9 with TRBJ2-3; 10 bases are shared with TRBD2. Trimming at V came to 7 bases and at J to 7 bases, leaving 8 bases not matched to a gene. The V gene's germline CDR1 is SEHNR and CDR2 FQNEAQ (reference sequence). The CDR3 is 14 amino acids. CDR3 nucleotides: TGTGCCAGCATGCTAGCGGGAGAGGTTTATACGCAGTATTTT. Translating gives CASMLAGEVYTQYF.

This chain connects TRBV19 to TRBJ2-7; tentative D call: TRBD1 (5 bases). CDR1 and CDR2 from the germline V gene are LNHDA and SQIVND (reference sequence). The germline V and J ends were trimmed by 3 bases and 3 bases, with 12 bases remaining between them. The CDR3 has 14 amino acids. CDR3 sequence (DNA): TGTGCCAGTAGTATTCAGGTGACAGACTACGAGCAGTACTTC. Translation gives CASSIQVTDYEQYF.

This chain connects TRBV9 to TRBJ1-3; tentative D call: TRBD1 (5 bases). Germline loops: CDR1 SGDLS, CDR2 YYNGEE. Trimming shortened V by 4 bases and J by 0 bases, and 14 bases separated the two germline ends. The CDR3 sequence is 16 residues long. Written as DNA, the CDR3 is TGTGCCAGCAGCCAGAGGACAAAAAGCTCTGGAAACACCATATATTTT. This encodes CASSQRTKSSGNTIYF.

CDR3 in DNA: TGTGCCAGCAGCAAAGGGACATTCTCGGGGGGGGTGATAAGCTCCTACGAGCAGTACTTC. It codes for CASSKGTFSGGVISSYEQYF. The rearrangement uses TRBV21-1 and TRBJ2-7; the D call TRBD2 from the table was never checked on the DNA. TRBV21-1 constitutes a pseudogene. The CDR3 extends over 20 amino acids.

Only a few counts were recorded for this clone. V is TRBV4-3 and J is TRBJ2-1; D unresolved. V was cut by 0 bases and J by 6 bases, with 9 bases left in between. This CDR3 has 14 amino acids. Germline V gives CDR1 LGHNA, CDR2 YSLEER. For the CDR3, the DNA is TGCGCCAGCAGCCAAGATACATCGCCCAATGAGCAGTTCTTC. It translates to CASSQDTSPNEQFF.

This chain links TRBV3-1 (or the pseudogene TRBV3-2) with TRBJ2-3; D remains unclear. V gave up 0 bases and J gave up 8 bases, with 12 bases separating them. CDR1 and CDR2 from the germline V gene are LGHDT and YNNKEL (reference sequence). There are 14 residues in the CDR3. The DNA for the CDR3 is TGTGCCAGCAGCCAAGATACACCTTCCGCTACGCAGTATTTT. It yields the protein CASSQDTPSATQYF.